This T cell receptor (beta chain) is from a study of CD8 T cells in Susac syndrome. Germline values: CDR1 SGDLS, CDR2 YYNGEE. There are 13 residues in the CDR3. V lost 3 bases to trimming and J lost 1 base, with 7 bases between them. Blood CD8+ and CD4+ T cells underwent high-throughput TCR beta sequencing. Patients having Susac syndrome satisfied recently defined diagnostic criteria for definite or probable disease. RNA totalling about 0.45 to 1 ug underwent reverse transcription with random hexamers. The amplification used immunoSEQ multiplex PCR on TCR beta CDR3; it spanned 54 Vbeta and 13 Jbeta. TCRdb redid the calling of the immunoSEQ multiplex PCR reads with MiXCR, one entry per CDR3 protein. The sample contains around 150,000 distinct CDR3 sequences, approximately 95% of which appear only once.

The sequencing sample was made of CD4+ T cells from PBMCs. The chain has TRBV9 and TRBJ1-1, with D unclear. This receptor was obtained from a human donor with Susac syndrome. CDR3 in amino acids: CASSAQWNTEAFF. Written as DNA, the CDR3 is TGTGCCAGCAGCGCCCAATGGAACACTGAAGCTTTCTTT.